These T cell receptor beta chains were read from a single sample in a study of T cell clusters in autoimmune cytopenias. Using the multiplex PCR reads, TCRdb records one entry per CDR3 protein without DNA. The sample totals 6,000 to 8,500 distinct CDR3 sequences; its top ten clones hold 3.5%. Sequencing was done on a sample of peripheral blood. All receptors come from a human donor with an autoimmune cytopenia or autoimmune hepatitis (not recorded which). CDR3s include the opening cysteine and the closing phenylalanine or tryptophan. Fields, in order: V gene, J gene, clone size, CDR3 protein. Only some rows state a clone size, as once, few, many or a class for expanded clones.

TRBV7-2	TRBJ2-7	.	CASSLLPFEQYF
TRBV5-6	TRBJ2-5	medium-sized	CASTWEQGANLETQYF
TRBV6-5	TRBJ1-2	.	CASSYSISEFYGYTF
TRBV6-5	TRBJ1-2	medium-sized	CASSLTGGYGYTF
TRBV7-2	TRBJ2-5	.	CASSQLSGTSGGETQYF
TRBV11-1	TRBJ2-3	.	CASSHSGGVTDTQYF
TRBV6-6	TRBJ1-2	.	CASSEAPGLNF
TRBV27	TRBJ2-1	medium-sized	CASSPTRGRINEQFF
TRBV20-1	TRBJ1-5	.	CSARSPFRQGSNQPQHF
TRBV21-1	TRBJ1-6	.	CASSKDVSNSPLHF
TRBV6-6	TRBJ1-5	medium-sized	CASSSSRQLGTKDQPQHF
TRBV6-5	TRBJ2-1	.	CAISETNEQFF
TRBV6-6	TRBJ2-3	medium-sized	CASSYGADSDTQYF
TRBV7-2	TRBJ2-3	.	CASSLRAQDTQYF
TRBV6-1	TRBJ2-3	.	CASSEGNTDTQYF
TRBV6-1	TRBJ1-5	.	CASSELTGTGNQPQHF
TRBV5-1	TRBJ2-2	.	CASSLGTSLTNTGELFF
TRBV29-1	TRBJ2-3	.	CSVGQATDTQYF
TRBV29-1	TRBJ2-1	medium-sized	CSVDQKRGTYNEQFF
TRBV6-4	TRBJ2-7	.	CASSSGTGHEQYF
TRBV5-4	TRBJ2-1	medium-sized	CASTVLVAGDSYNEQFF
TRBV5-5	TRBJ1-6	.	CASTLAGVEALHF
TRBV5-5	TRBJ1-1	medium-sized	CASSFWAGSTEAFF
TRBV6-1	TRBJ2-7	.	CARTSGGPLRYEQYF
TRBV4-3	TRBJ2-5	.	CASSSGVEPLQETQYF
TRBV5-6	TRBJ2-2	medium-sized	CASSRKDGDRVVGELFF
TRBV5-6	TRBJ2-5	.	CASSPRPLKTGARWETQYF
TRBV6-5	TRBJ1-6	medium-sized	CASARPGSPLHF
TRBV18	TRBJ1-1	medium-sized	CASSPALGVGTEAFF
TRBV7-2	TRBJ2-3	.	CASSWLRKGVRDSQNTDTQYF
TRBV12-3/TRBV12-4	TRBJ2-1	medium-sized	CASTFAGGRYNEQFF
TRBV18	TRBJ1-2	medium-sized	CASSPPPGAQGYTF
TRBV29-1	TRBJ2-3	large	CSVEGGDRADTQYF
TRBV19	TRBJ1-2	.	CASSVQGTANYGYTF
TRBV11-1	TRBJ1-6	.	CASSLLSSSYNSPLHF
TRBV7-2	TRBJ1-3	.	CASSPSGDRVFGNTIYF
TRBV6-2/TRBV6-3	TRBJ2-7	.	CASSSPSGFTDEQYF
TRBV19	TRBJ1-5	medium-sized	CASSQGTGRYQPQHF
TRBV18	TRBJ1-2	medium-sized	CASSPPDRGGYGYTF
TRBV5-6	TRBJ1-1	.	CASSLAGVAVNTEAFF
TRBV7-2	TRBJ2-3	.	CASSSSFPGTDTQYF
TRBV6-6	TRBJ2-2	.	CASSSTGVRAGELFF
TRBV19	TRBJ2-2	medium-sized	CASNGLDTGSGVNTGELFF
TRBV7-2	TRBJ2-3	.	CASRPPSTDTQYF
TRBV12-3/TRBV12-4	TRBJ2-1	.	CASSLFGGAGEQFF
TRBV5-4	TRBJ2-2	medium-sized	CASSRDYSSGELFF
TRBV18	TRBJ1-1	.	CASSVTANTEAFF